Below are 10 T cell receptor beta chains sequenced from a single sample in a study of spatial heterogeneity in lung cancer. Time point denoted: sample taken at primary tumor resection. TCRdb re-called the 5' RACE reads with MiXCR, one entry per CDR3 protein. The sample records about 2,900 distinct CDR3 sequences, approximately 18% being singletons. The specimen comprised normal lung tissue next to the tumor, sampled at surgery. The source of these receptors is a female donor with early-stage non-small cell lung cancer.

This clonotype was seen a handful of times. The V and J genes are TRBV7-3 and TRBJ2-6; D remains ambiguous. The CDR3 loop spans 15 amino acids. Germline V gene lookup returns CDR1 SGHTA and CDR2 FQGTGA. Trimming took off 6 bases at V and 2 bases at J, with 11 bases between the two ends. The CDR3 region is CASSSGGPGANVLTF. The CDR3 DNA reads as TGTGCCAGCAGTTCGGGTGGCCCTGGGGCCAACGTCCTGACTTTC.

Relative to its sample, this clonotype is medium-sized. The chain uses TRBV7-9 and TRBJ1-3; 7 bases match TRBD1. Trimming cost V 6 bases and J 3 bases; bases outside gene matches: 11. The CDR3 totals 16 residues. CDR1 and CDR2 (germline): SEHNR, FQNEAQ (reference sequence). The CDR3 region is CASRIGAGQVGNTIYF. CDR3 DNA: TGTGCCAGCAGGATCGGGGCTGGACAGGTTGGAAACACCATATATTTT.

This clonotype is classed as medium-sized. This chain connects TRBV7-2 to TRBJ2-2; D uncertain. The V gene lost 3 bases and the J gene lost 5 bases, with 13 bases spanning the gap. Germline-derived CDR1 and CDR2 are SGHTA and FQGNSA. The CDR3 totals 15 residues. The CDR3 region is CASSLVGRGTGELFF. CDR3 nucleotides: TGTGCCAGCAGCTTGGTGGGTCGTGGAACCGGGGAGCTGTTTTTT.

J is TRBJ2-4 and V is TRBV15, with 9 bases lining up with TRBD1. The junction had 15 bases not matched to a gene; V was cut back by 0 bases and J by 3 bases. The CDR3 is 20 residues long. CDR1 is LNHNV, CDR2 YYDKDF, per germline (reference sequence). The CDR3 DNA reads TGTGCCACCAGCAGAGAGAGGATGGGGACAGGGACCGTAGGCAAAAACATTCAGTACTTC. Translating gives CATSRERMGTGTVGKNIQYF.

This clonotype was picked up many times. This sequence joins TRBV5-4 and TRBJ2-3, with TRBD2 matching 9 bases. The CDR3 has 15 amino acids. Germline V gives CDR1 SGHNT, CDR2 YYREEE (reference sequence). The V segment lost 1 base and the J segment 0 bases; nucleotides outside the gene matches: 0. The CDR3 DNA is TGTGCCAGCAGCTTGCTAGCGGGGAGCACAGATACGCAGTATTTT. Translated: CASSLLAGSTDTQYF.

The V gene is TRBV30, the J gene TRBJ1-2, with D uncertain. Per the germline V gene, CDR1 is GTSNPN and CDR2 is SVGIG (reference sequence). V lost 2 bases and J lost 3, with 10 bases in between. The CDR3 is 13 amino acids. In DNA form, the CDR3 reads TGTGCCTGGAGTCCTGGCTTCGACTATGGCTACACCTTC. Amino acids: CAWSPGFDYGYTF.

V is TRBV2 and J is TRBJ2-7, with 7 bases aligning to TRBD1. V shed 3 bases and J 0 bases; nucleotides not matched to a gene: 5. There are 15 residues in the CDR3. The germline V gene has CDR1 SNHLY and CDR2 FYNNEI. The CDR3 is CASSERGTVSYEQYF. CDR3 DNA: TGTGCCAGCAGTGAGAGGGGGACAGTCTCCTACGAGCAGTACTTC.

This clonotype is judged medium-sized. The V gene is TRBV7-2, the J gene TRBJ1-4; a possible D gene is TRBD1 (6 bases). Germline V lookup: CDR1 SGHTA, CDR2 FQGNSA. V dropped 5 bases and J dropped 6 bases, with 16 bases sitting between them. This CDR3 contains 15 residues. The CDR3 region is CASSKLGAGDEKLFF. CDR3 sequence (DNA): TGTGCCAGCAGCAAACTAGGGGCAGGGGATGAAAAACTGTTTTTT.

Relative to its sample, this clonotype is medium-sized (0.01 to 0.1%). The rearrangement joins TRBV18 to TRBJ1-1; D not resolved. The V end was cut by 0 bases, the J end by 1 base, with 12 bases between. CDR1 and CDR2 from the germline V gene are KGHSH and LQKENI. The CDR3 is 16 amino acids. CDR3 residues: CASSPPGYPSNTEAFF. The CDR3 DNA reads TGTGCCAGCTCACCACCCGGGTACCCCTCGAACACTGAAGCTTTCTTT.

By sample fraction, this clonotype is medium-sized. This rearrangement joins TRBV5-1 to TRBJ1-2, with D possibly TRBD1 on 5 matching bases. Per the germline V gene, CDR1 is SGHRS and CDR2 is YFSETQ. Between the trimmed V and J ends, which lost 0 bases and 2 bases, there was a span of 11 bases. The CDR3 totals 15 residues. CDR3 in amino acids: CASSLGGEGNYGYTF. The CDR3 nucleotides are TGCGCCAGCAGCTTGGGAGGTGAGGGGAACTATGGCTACACCTTC.